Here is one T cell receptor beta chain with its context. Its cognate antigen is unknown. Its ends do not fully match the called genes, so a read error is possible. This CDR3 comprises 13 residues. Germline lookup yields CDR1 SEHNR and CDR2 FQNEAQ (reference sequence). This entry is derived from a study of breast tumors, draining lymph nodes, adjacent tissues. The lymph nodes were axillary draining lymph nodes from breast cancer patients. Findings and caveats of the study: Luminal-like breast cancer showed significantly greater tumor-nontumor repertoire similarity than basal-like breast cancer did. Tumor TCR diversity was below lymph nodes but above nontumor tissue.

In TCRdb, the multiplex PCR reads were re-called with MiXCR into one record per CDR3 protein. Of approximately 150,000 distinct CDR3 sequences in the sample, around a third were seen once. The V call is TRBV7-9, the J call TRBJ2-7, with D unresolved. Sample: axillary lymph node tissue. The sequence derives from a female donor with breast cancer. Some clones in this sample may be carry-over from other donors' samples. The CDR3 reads CASSLLGAYERYF. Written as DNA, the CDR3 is TGTGCCAGCAGCTTACTAGGAGCCTACGAGCGGTACTTC.